The 10 T cell receptor beta chains below come from one sample, sequenced in a study of cytomegalovirus exposure and HLA in healthy donors. TCRdb keeps only in-frame clones here, not all; method: immunoSEQ multiplex PCR. This sample yields 200,000 to 250,000 clones, of which roughly 83% are seen a single time; roughly 5.5% belongs to the top ten. Sequencing input: PBMCs. The receptors stem from a woman between 18 and 30 years old in good health and CMV-seronegative.

The rearrangement uses TRBV27 and TRBJ2-3; D is ambiguous. The germline V and J ends were trimmed by 5 bases and 2 bases, with 8 bases remaining between them. CDR3 length: 13 residues. Germline values: CDR1 MNHEY, CDR2 SMNVEV (reference sequence). CDR3 DNA sequence: TGTGCCAGCAGTCTATTCGACACAGATACGCAGTATTTT. Encoded protein: CASSLFDTDTQYF.

The chain combines TRBV9 with TRBJ1-4, with unresolved D. Germline values: CDR1 SGDLS, CDR2 YYNGEE. The CDR3 runs 14 residues. Trimming left V 3 bases short and J 7 bases short, with 13 bases between. CDR3 sequence: CASSANLNPEKLFF. CDR3 DNA sequence: TGTGCCAGCAGCGCCAATTTGAATCCTGAAAAACTGTTTTTT.

The rearrangement joins TRBV6-5 to TRBJ1-4, with 12 nucleotides matching TRBD1. V shed 6 bases and J 8 bases; nucleotides not matched to a gene: 7. The CDR3 contains 15 residues. CDR1 MNHEY and CDR2 SVGAGI come from the germline V gene. The CDR3: CASSLGTGGEEKLFF. DNA of the CDR3: TGTGCCAGCAGCCTCGGGACAGGGGGCGAGGAAAAACTGTTTTTT.

The chain is built from TRBV28 and TRBJ1-2; 8 nucleotides agree with TRBD1. The ends lost 5 bases at V and 5 bases at J; junction bases unmatched: 7. This CDR3 is built from 14 residues. Germline V lookup: CDR1 MDHEN, CDR2 SYDVKM. This CDR3 reads CASSLHRTGYGYTF. The DNA of the CDR3 is TGTGCCAGCAGTCTCCACCGGACAGGGTATGGCTACACCTTC.

The chain combines TRBV4-1 with TRBJ2-2; 8 bases map to TRBD1. Germline CDR1 and CDR2: MGHRA and YSYEKL. The CDR3 is 16 amino acids. J was trimmed by 0 bases and V by 4 bases; bases with no gene match: 4. The CDR3 DNA reads as TGCGCCAGCAGCCCAAACAGGGGGTCGAACACCGGGGAGCTGTTTTTT. Protein product: CASSPNRGSNTGELFF.

V gene TRBV18 combines with J gene TRBJ2-5; no reliable D call. Per the germline V gene, CDR1 is KGHSH and CDR2 is LQKENI. The ends were cut back, 0 bases at V and 1 base at J, with 6 bases in the middle. This CDR3 spans 14 amino acids. As DNA, the CDR3 is TGTGCCAGCTCACCACCGGCGGCCCAAGAGACCCAGTACTTC. Its protein product is CASSPPAAQETQYF.

This clone came up once. The chain couples TRBV5-1 to TRBJ2-1, with TRBD2 as a possible D gene (6 bases). The germline CDR1 and CDR2 sequences are SGHRS and YFSETQ. Trimming pared 5 bases from V and 4 bases from J, leaving 16 bases between. There are 15 residues in the CDR3. In DNA, the CDR3 is TGCGCCAGCAGGTCCGGGGACTCAAATTACAATGAGCAGTTCTTC. Translation: CASRSGDSNYNEQFF.

The rearrangement joins TRBV4-1 to TRBJ1-4; possibly TRBD1 for D (5 bases). This CDR3 has 17 amino acids. The ends were cut back, 3 bases at V and 0 bases at J, with 14 bases in the middle. Germline lookup yields CDR1 MGHRA and CDR2 YSYEKL. The chain's CDR3 is CASSHRGDYATNEKLFF. Here the CDR3 DNA reads TGCGCCAGCAGCCACCGAGGGGATTACGCAACTAATGAAAAACTGTTTTTT.

The rearrangement joins TRBV30 to TRBJ1-4, with D maybe TRBD1 (6 bases). With 3 bases removed from V and 6 bases from J, the gap between germline ends came to 11 bases. Germline V gene sequence: CDR1 GTSNPN, CDR2 SVGIG (reference sequence). The CDR3 has 13 residues. DNA for the CDR3: TGTGCCTGGAGATATACAGGGTATGAAAAACTGTTTTTT. Residues: CAWRYTGYEKLFF.

The chain employs TRBV10-3 and TRBJ2-7, with D possibly TRBD2 on 6 matching bases. V dropped 9 bases and J dropped 2 bases, with 38 bases sitting between them. From germline, CDR1 is ENHRY and CDR2 SYGVKD. The CDR3 sequence is 21 residues long. CDR3 DNA: TGTGCCATTTCTAAAACACACTCGGGAGTTTTTACGAGGGGAAGACCCTACGAGCAGTACTTC. This sequence encodes CAISKTHSGVFTRGRPYEQYF.